Listed here are 26 T cell receptor beta chains from one sample, sequenced in a study of blood T cell repertoires in COVID-19. Assay used: immunoSEQ multiplex PCR; TCRdb lists only in-frame clones, some missing. The table records 150,000 to 200,000 clones, roughly 94% of them present only once. The sequenced sample consisted of peripheral blood. Source of these receptors: a man aged 25-45 years with COVID-19, enrolled during active disease.

Only one count was recorded for this clone. The chain carries TRBV12-3 or TRBV12-4 and TRBJ2-7; unclear D gene. The CDR3 runs 12 residues. Trimming removed 5 bases from V and 9 bases from J, with 14 bases in between. This CDR3 reads CASSDGPAGQYF. CDR3 nucleotides: TGTGCCAGCAGTGACGGTCCCGCAGGGCAGTACTTC.

The chain recombines TRBV7-2 with TRBJ2-2; D unresolved. Germline V gene data show CDR1 as SGHTA and CDR2 as FQGNSA. The CDR3 has 12 amino acids. Trimming cost V 2 bases and J 7 bases, with 5 bases left between them. CDR3 loop: CASSLRVGELFF. In DNA form, the CDR3 reads TGTGCCAGCAGCTTAAGAGTCGGGGAGCTGTTTTTT. Looking up the rest from reference TRBV7-2 and TRBJ2-2 gives the full variable domain: GAGVSQSPSNKVTEKGKDVELRCDPISGHTALYWYRQSLGQGLEFLIYFQGNSAPDKSGLPSDRFSAERTGGSVSTLTIQRTQQEDSAVYLCASSLRVGELFFGEGSRLTVL.

The chain has TRBV7-7 and TRBJ2-1; D is perhaps TRBD2 (6 bases). Germline V gene sequence: CDR1 SSHAT, CDR2 FNYEAQ (reference sequence). The V gene lost 1 base and the J gene lost 0 bases, with 7 bases spanning the gap. This CDR3 comprises 15 residues. As DNA, the CDR3 is TGTGCCAGCAGCTTAGACGGGGGCTCCTACAATGAGCAGTTCTTC. Its protein is CASSLDGGSYNEQFF.

This CDR3 reads CASSELIGQGIPNNQPQHF. CDR3 sequence (DNA): TGTGCCAGCAGTGAACTGATAGGACAGGGTATCCCCAACAATCAGCCCCAGCATTTT. The rearrangement links TRBV2 to TRBJ1-5, with 8 bases aligning to TRBD1. CDR1 is SNHLY, CDR2 FYNNEI, per germline. The length of the CDR3 is 19 residues. Germline trimming cut 2 bases from V and 3 bases from J; bases unmatched to any gene: 15. The complete variable domain, with remaining parts taken from reference TRBV2 and TRBJ1-5, reads EPEVTQTPSHQVTQMGQEVILRCVPISNHLYFYWYRQILGQKVEFLVSFYNNEISEKSEIFDDQFSVERPDGSNFTLKIRSTKLEDSAMYFCASSELIGQGIPNNQPQHFGDGTRLSIL.

The chain recombines TRBV3-1 (or the pseudogene TRBV3-2) with TRBJ2-1, with a tentative D call TRBD2 (6 bases). The CDR3 contains 15 residues. V lost 1 base and J lost 0, with 7 bases in between. Germline lookup yields CDR1 LGHDT and CDR2 YNNKEL (reference sequence). For the CDR3, the DNA is TGTGCCAGCAGCCAAGGCGGGGTCTCCTACAATGAGCAGTTCTTC. It is translated as CASSQGGVSYNEQFF.

The gene calls are TRBV10-2 and TRBJ2-1; TRBD2 aligns across 16 bases. V trimming: 8 bases; J trimming: 6 bases; junction bases outside the gene matches: 1. This CDR3 contains 14 residues. Germline lookup yields CDR1 WSHSY and CDR2 SAAADI. The CDR3 DNA sequence: TGCGCCAGCGGGACTAGCGGGGGGGCCAATGAGCAGTTCTTC. Protein sequence: CASGTSGGANEQFF.

The chain recombines TRBV10-1 with TRBJ2-2, with 7 bases matching TRBD2. Trimming cost V 3 bases and J 4 bases; bases outside gene matches: 11. CDR3 length: 17 amino acids. Germline lookup yields CDR1 WNHNN and CDR2 SYGVQD (reference sequence). The CDR3 nucleotides are TGCGCCAGCAGTGACCACGTTGCGGGGGTGGCCACCGGGGAGCTGTTTTTT. It yields the protein CASSDHVAGVATGELFF.

The rearrangement links TRBV19 to TRBJ2-1; 7 nucleotides match TRBD1. There are 13 residues in the CDR3. The V gene's germline CDR1 is LNHDA and CDR2 SQIVND (reference sequence). J was trimmed by 8 bases and V by 5 bases; bases with no gene match: 6. CDR3 sequence (DNA): TGTGCCAGTAGTGGGACAGAGGGCGATGAGCAGTTCTTC. Its translation: CASSGTEGDEQFF.

The genes are TRBV7-7 and TRBJ2-5; 7 positions match TRBD1. The CDR3 is 13 residues long. V shed 5 bases, J shed 5 bases, and the junction held 5 bases outside the gene matches. Germline loops: CDR1 SSHAT, CDR2 FNYEAQ (reference sequence). The DNA of the CDR3 is TGTGCCAGCAGCGGGAGAGGGGGCGAGACCCAGTACTTC. Translation: CASSGRGGETQYF.

V gene TRBV5-6 combines with J gene TRBJ2-7, with 10 bases that match TRBD2. Trimming removed 6 bases from V and 2 bases from J; junction bases left unmatched: 14. This CDR3 is built from 17 residues. Germline V gene data show CDR1 as SGHDT and CDR2 as YYEEEE. CDR3 in amino acids: CASTLGGLAGGAYEQYF. CDR3 coding DNA: TGTGCCAGCACCCTCGGGGGATTAGCGGGGGGCGCCTACGAGCAGTACTTC.

V usage is TRBV10-2 and J usage is TRBJ2-7; D may be TRBD2 (6 bases). This CDR3 comprises 17 residues. V lost 6 bases, J lost 0 bases, and 21 bases lay in between. Germline CDR1 reads WSHSY; CDR2 reads SAAADI. The CDR3 sequence is CASRRGTDAGTSYEQYF. The CDR3 nucleotides read TGCGCCAGCAGGAGAGGTACGGACGCGGGGACCTCCTACGAGCAGTACTTC.

The V gene is TRBV2, the J gene TRBJ1-6, with D unclear. The CDR3 is made up of 12 amino acids. V lost 8 bases and J 7 bases, leaving 9 bases between the germline ends. Germline lookup yields CDR1 SNHLY and CDR2 FYNNEI. CDR3: CASGPGNSPLHF. The CDR3 region has the DNA TGTGCCAGCGGCCCGGGGAATTCACCCCTCCACTTT.

The rearrangement links TRBV9 to TRBJ1-5; weak D call: TRBD1 (5 bases). From germline, CDR1 is SGDLS and CDR2 YYNGEE. Trimming took off 4 bases at V and 4 bases at J, with 15 bases between the two ends. The CDR3 runs 15 residues. Here the CDR3 reads CASSPTGVGNQPQHF. The CDR3 DNA sequence: TGTGCCAGCAGCCCAACGGGGGTGGGGAATCAGCCCCAGCATTTT. Full variable domain (remainder filled in from reference TRBV9 and TRBJ1-5): DSGVTQTPKHLITATGQRVTLRCSPRSGDLSVYWYQQSLDQGLQFLIQYYNGEERAKGNILERFSAQQFPDLHSELNLSSLELGDSALYFCASSPTGVGNQPQHFGDGTRLSIL.

J is TRBJ2-1 and V is TRBV27; 11 positions match TRBD2. Germline V gives CDR1 MNHEY, CDR2 SMNVEV (reference sequence). The CDR3 is made up of 16 amino acids. V trimming: 5 bases; J trimming: 9 bases; junction bases outside the gene matches: 12. The CDR3 DNA follows: TGTGCCAGCAGTCGCTCAAATAGCGGGGGGGGCGTTGAGCAGTTCTTC. As protein: CASSRSNSGGGVEQFF.

V gene TRBV19 combines with J gene TRBJ1-5, with D possibly TRBD1 on 6 matching bases. There are 18 residues in the CDR3. Germline V CDR1 and CDR2: LNHDA, SQIVND (reference sequence). The V and J ends lost 0 bases and 0 bases respectively, with 15 bases between them. CDR3 DNA sequence: TGTGCCAGTAGTATAGATCGAGGGCAGGGGATTAGCAATCAGCCCCAGCATTTT. Translating it yields CASSIDRGQGISNQPQHF.

The chain links TRBV9 to TRBJ1-5; 7 nucleotides line up with TRBD1. Trimming took 4 bases from V and 0 from J; bases not matched to a gene: 7. Germline CDR1 reads SGDLS; CDR2 reads YYNGEE. This CDR3 spans 16 amino acids. This CDR3 reads CASSPGQDHSNQPQHF. DNA of the CDR3: TGTGCCAGCAGCCCAGGACAGGACCATAGCAATCAGCCCCAGCATTTT.

The V gene is TRBV7-9, the J gene TRBJ2-2, with a possible D match to TRBD1 (6 bases). Germline assignment: CDR1 SEHNR and CDR2 FQNEAQ (reference sequence). This CDR3 comprises 13 residues. Trimming shortened V by 6 bases and J by 5 bases, and 10 bases separated the two germline ends. This chain's CDR3 is CASSLRGTGELFF. As DNA, the CDR3 is TGTGCCAGCAGTCTCAGGGGAACCGGGGAGCTGTTTTTT.

This chain links TRBV9 with TRBJ1-2; no clear D. CDR3 size: 15 residues. Germline values: CDR1 SGDLS, CDR2 YYNGEE. The V end lost 3 bases, the J end lost 0 bases, and 12 bases lay between the germline ends. The CDR3 DNA follows: TGTGCCAGCAGCGATCGGGTCTTCCCTAACTATGGCTACACCTTC. This gives the protein CASSDRVFPNYGYTF.

This rearrangement joins TRBV13 to TRBJ2-7, with a weak D call TRBD2 (5 bases). There are 15 residues in the CDR3. In germline, CDR1 is PRHDT, CDR2 FYEKMQ (reference sequence). The V end lost 0 bases, the J end lost 0 bases, and 9 bases lay between the germline ends. In DNA form, the CDR3 reads TGTGCCAGCAGCTTAGGCGGGGTCCTCTCCTACGAGCAGTACTTC. It is translated as CASSLGGVLSYEQYF.

The V call is TRBV3-1 (or the pseudogene TRBV3-2), the J call TRBJ2-2; 7 bases line up with TRBD1. The CDR3 length is 15 residues. Germline CDR1 is LGHDT and CDR2 is YNNKEL (reference sequence). V trimming: 4 bases; J trimming: 5 bases; junction bases outside the gene matches: 7. The chain's CDR3 is CASSPRDRGTGELFF. As DNA, the CDR3 is TGTGCCAGCAGCCCGAGGGACAGAGGTACCGGGGAGCTGTTTTTT.

Worth noting for this clone: Within the sample, other DNA sequences also encode this same CDR3. The V gene is TRBV30, the J gene TRBJ1-2; D not certain. This CDR3 has 11 amino acids. Trimming took off 4 bases at V and 4 bases at J, with 7 bases between the two ends. Germline assignment: CDR1 GTSNPN and CDR2 SVGIG (reference sequence). This chain's CDR3 is CAWTGSYGYTF. CDR3 nucleotides: TGTGCCTGGACCGGGTCCTATGGCTACACCTTC.

V and J are TRBV5-1 and TRBJ1-4, with 8 bases that match TRBD1. Losses at the gene ends were 4 bases for V and 8 bases for J; bases not matched to a gene: 4. CDR1 SGHRS and CDR2 YFSETQ come from the germline V gene. This CDR3 has 13 amino acids. CDR3 amino acids: CASSIDRGEKLFF. As DNA, the CDR3 is TGCGCCAGCAGCATTGACAGGGGCGAAAAACTGTTTTTT.

The rearrangement links TRBV6-2 or TRBV6-3 to TRBJ2-5; 8 bases align to TRBD2. CDR1 and CDR2 (germline): MNHEY, SVGEGT. The ends lost 6 bases at V and 4 bases at J; junction bases unmatched: 13. This CDR3 is built from 16 residues. The CDR3 DNA follows: TGTGCCAGCAGCCCTGGACACCAGCTAGCGGGAGAGACCCAGTACTTC. It translates to CASSPGHQLAGETQYF.

J is TRBJ1-1 and V is TRBV5-6; no definite D call. The CDR3 runs 11 residues. The V gene lost 7 bases and the J gene lost 4 bases, with 8 bases spanning the gap. CDR1 and CDR2 (germline): SGHDT, YYEEEE. The CDR3 loop is CASSRSTEAFF. Written as DNA, the CDR3 is TGTGCCAGCTCCAGGTCCACTGAAGCTTTCTTT.

This rearrangement joins TRBV19 to TRBJ2-7; 9 bases match TRBD1. V lost 4 bases to trimming and J lost 7 bases; unmatched junction nucleotides: 8. Germline assignment: CDR1 LNHDA and CDR2 SQIVND (reference sequence). This CDR3 region has 14 residues. The CDR3 coding sequence is TGTGCCAGTAGTAAAGGACAGGGGTATGGGGAGCAGTACTTC. It yields the protein CASSKGQGYGEQYF.

This chain uses TRBV7-9 with TRBJ1-2; the D is unclear. This CDR3 contains 13 residues. The germline V gene has CDR1 SEHNR and CDR2 FQNEAQ (reference sequence). V was cut by 1 base and J by 6 bases, with 9 bases left in between. The CDR3 sequence is CASSLGSGDGYTF. The CDR3 DNA reads TGTGCCAGCAGCTTAGGATCGGGAGATGGCTACACCTTC. The full variable domain, rest sourced from reference TRBV7-9 and TRBJ1-2, is DTGVSQNPRHKITKRGQNVTFRCDPISEHNRLYWYRQTLGQGPEFLTYFQNEAQLEKSRLLSDRFSAERPKGSFSTLEIQRTEQGDSAMYLCASSLGSGDGYTFGSGTRLTVV.